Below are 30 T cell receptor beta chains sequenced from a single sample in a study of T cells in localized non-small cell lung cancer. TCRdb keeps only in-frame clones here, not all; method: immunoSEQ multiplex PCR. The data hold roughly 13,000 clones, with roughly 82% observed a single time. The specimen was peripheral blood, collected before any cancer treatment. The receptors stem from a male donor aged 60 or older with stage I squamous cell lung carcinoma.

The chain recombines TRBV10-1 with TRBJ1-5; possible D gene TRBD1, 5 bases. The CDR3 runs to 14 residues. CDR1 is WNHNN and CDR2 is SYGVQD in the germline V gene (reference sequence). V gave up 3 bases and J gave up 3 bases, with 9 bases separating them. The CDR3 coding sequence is TGCGCCAGCAGTGACGGGACCCCCAATCAGCCCCAGCATTTT. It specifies CASSDGTPNQPQHF.

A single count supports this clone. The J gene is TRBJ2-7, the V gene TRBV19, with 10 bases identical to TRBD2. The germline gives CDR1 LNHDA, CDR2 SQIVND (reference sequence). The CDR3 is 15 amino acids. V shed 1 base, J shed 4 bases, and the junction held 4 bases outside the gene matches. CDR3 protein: CASSIGTSGIYEQYF. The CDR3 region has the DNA TGTGCCAGTAGTATAGGGACTAGCGGCATTTACGAGCAGTACTTC.

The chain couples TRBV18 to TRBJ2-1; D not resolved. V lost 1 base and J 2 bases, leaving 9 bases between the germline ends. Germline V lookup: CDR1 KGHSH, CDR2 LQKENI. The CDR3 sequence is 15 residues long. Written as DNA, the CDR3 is TGTGCCAGCTCACCACGGCCCAGTACCTACAATGAGCAGTTCTTC. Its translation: CASSPRPSTYNEQFF.

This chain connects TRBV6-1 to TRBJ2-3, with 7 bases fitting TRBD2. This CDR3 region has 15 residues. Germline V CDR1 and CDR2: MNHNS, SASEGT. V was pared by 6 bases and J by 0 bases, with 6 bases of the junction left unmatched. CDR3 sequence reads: CASSDRLASTDTQYF. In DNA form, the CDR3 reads TGTGCCAGCAGCGATCGACTAGCTAGCACAGATACGCAGTATTTT.

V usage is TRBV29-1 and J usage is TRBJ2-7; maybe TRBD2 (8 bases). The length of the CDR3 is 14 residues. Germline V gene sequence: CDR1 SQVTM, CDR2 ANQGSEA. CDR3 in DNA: TGCAGTGCTATGGGACTAGGGACAGACTACGAGCAGTACTTC. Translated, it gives CSAMGLGTDYEQYF.

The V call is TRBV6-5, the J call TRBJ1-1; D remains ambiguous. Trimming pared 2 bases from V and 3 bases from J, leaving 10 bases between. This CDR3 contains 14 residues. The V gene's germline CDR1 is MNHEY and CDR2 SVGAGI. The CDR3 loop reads CASSYPGRHTEAFF. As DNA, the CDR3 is TGTGCCAGCAGTTACCCCGGCCGGCACACTGAAGCTTTCTTT.

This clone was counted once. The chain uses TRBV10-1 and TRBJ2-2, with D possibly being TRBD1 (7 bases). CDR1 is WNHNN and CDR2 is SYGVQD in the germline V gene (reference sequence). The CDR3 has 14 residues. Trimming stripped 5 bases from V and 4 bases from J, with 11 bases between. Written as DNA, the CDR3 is TGCGCCAGCAGTACAGGGGACTCCACCGGGGAGCTGTTTTTT. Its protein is CASSTGDSTGELFF.

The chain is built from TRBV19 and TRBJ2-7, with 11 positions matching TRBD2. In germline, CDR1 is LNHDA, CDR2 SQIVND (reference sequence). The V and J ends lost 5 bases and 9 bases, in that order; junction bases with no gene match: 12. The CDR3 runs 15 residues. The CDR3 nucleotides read TGTGCCAGTAGTCCTTCTAGCGGGAGGTATGTGGTGCAGTACTTC. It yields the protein CASSPSSGRYVVQYF.

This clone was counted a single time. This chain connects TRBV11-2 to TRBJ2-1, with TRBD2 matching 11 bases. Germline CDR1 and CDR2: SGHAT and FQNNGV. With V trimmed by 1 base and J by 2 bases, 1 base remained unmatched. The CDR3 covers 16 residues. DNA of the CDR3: TGTGCCAGCAGCTTAGGGACTAGCGGGCCCTACAATGAGCAGTTCTTC. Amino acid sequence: CASSLGTSGPYNEQFF.

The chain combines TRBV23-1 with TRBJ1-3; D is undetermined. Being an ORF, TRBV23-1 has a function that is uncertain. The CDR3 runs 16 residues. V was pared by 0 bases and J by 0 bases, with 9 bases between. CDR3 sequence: CASSQSAGRSGNTIYF. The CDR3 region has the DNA TGCGCCAGCAGTCAATCAGCAGGCCGCTCTGGAAACACCATATATTTT.

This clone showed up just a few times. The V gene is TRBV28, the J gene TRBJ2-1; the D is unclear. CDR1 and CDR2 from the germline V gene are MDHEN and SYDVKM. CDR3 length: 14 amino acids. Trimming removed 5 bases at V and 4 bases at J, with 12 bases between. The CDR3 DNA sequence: TGTGCCAGCAGTATGTTCCGCGAATACAATGAGCAGTTCTTC. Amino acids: CASSMFREYNEQFF. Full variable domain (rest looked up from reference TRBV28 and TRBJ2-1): DVKVTQSSRYLVKRTGEKVFLECVQDMDHENMFWYRQDPGLGLRLIYFSYDVKMKEKGDIPEGYSVSREKKERFSLILESASTNQTSMYLCASSMFREYNEQFFGPGTRLTVL.

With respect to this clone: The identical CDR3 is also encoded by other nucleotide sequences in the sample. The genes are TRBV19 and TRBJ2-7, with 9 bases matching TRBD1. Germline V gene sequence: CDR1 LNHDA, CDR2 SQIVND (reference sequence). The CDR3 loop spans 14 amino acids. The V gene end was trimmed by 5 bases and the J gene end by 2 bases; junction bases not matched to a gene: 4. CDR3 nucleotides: TGTGCCAGTAGTCCGGGACAGGGACCCTACGAGCAGTACTTC. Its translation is CASSPGQGPYEQYF.

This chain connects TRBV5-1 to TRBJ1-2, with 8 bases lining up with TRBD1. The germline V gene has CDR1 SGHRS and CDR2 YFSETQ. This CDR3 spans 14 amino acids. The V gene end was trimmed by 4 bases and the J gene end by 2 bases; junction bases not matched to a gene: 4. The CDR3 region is CASSLTGGNYGYTF. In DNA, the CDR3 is TGCGCCAGCAGCCTCACAGGGGGAAACTATGGCTACACCTTC. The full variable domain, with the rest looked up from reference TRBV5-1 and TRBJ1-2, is KAGVTQTPRYLIKTRGQQVTLSCSPISGHRSVSWYQQTPGQGLQFLFEYFSETQRNKGNFPGRFSGRQFSNSRSEMNVSTLELGDSALYLCASSLTGGNYGYTFGSGTRLTVV.

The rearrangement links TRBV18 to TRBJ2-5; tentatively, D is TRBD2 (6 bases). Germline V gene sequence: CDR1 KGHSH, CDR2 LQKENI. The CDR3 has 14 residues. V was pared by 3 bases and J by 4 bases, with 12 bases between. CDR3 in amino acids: CASSPTSVPETQYF. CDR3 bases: TGTGCCAGCTCACCGACTAGTGTCCCAGAGACCCAGTACTTC.

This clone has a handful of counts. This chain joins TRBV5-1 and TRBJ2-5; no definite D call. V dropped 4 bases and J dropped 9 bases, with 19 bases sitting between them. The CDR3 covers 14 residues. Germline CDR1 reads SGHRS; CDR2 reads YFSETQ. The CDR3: CASSEDMKTGSQYF. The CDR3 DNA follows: TGCGCCAGCAGCGAAGATATGAAGACCGGGTCCCAGTACTTC.

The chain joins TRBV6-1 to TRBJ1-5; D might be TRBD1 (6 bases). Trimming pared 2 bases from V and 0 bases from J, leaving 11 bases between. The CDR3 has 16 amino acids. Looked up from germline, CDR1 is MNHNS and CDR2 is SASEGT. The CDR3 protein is CASSELGGYSNQPQHF. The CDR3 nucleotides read TGTGCCAGCAGTGAATTAGGGGGTTATAGCAATCAGCCCCAGCATTTT.

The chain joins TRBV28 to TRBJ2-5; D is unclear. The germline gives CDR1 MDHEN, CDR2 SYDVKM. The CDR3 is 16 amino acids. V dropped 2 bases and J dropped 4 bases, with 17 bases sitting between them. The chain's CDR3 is CASSLRSAPPGETQYF. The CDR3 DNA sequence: TGTGCCAGCAGTTTAAGATCTGCACCCCCTGGAGAGACCCAGTACTTC.

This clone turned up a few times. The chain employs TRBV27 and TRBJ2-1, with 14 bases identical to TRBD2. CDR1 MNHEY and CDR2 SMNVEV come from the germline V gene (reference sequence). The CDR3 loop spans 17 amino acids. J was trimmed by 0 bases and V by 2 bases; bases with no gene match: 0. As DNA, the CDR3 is TGTGCCAGCAGTTTAGGGACTAGCGGGAGCTCCTACAATGAGCAGTTCTTC. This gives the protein CASSLGTSGSSYNEQFF.

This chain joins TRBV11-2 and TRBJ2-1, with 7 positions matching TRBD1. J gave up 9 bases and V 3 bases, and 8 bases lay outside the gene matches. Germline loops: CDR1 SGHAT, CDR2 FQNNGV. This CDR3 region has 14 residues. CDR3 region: CASSFLRGQSEQFF. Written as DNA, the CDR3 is TGTGCCAGCAGCTTTTTGAGGGGGCAATCTGAGCAGTTCTTC.

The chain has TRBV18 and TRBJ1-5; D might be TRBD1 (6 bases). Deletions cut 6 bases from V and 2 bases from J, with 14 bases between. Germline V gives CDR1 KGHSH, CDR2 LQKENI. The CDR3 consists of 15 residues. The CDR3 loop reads CASSQGTAGNQPQHF. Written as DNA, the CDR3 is TGTGCCAGCTCCCAGGGGACCGCCGGCAATCAGCCCCAGCATTTT.

The chain's CDR3 is CSVLTSGRNTGELFF. CDR3 nucleotides: TGCAGCGTGTTGACTAGCGGGAGGAACACCGGGGAGCTGTTTTTT. This chain links TRBV29-1 with TRBJ2-2; TRBD2 matches 12 bases. This CDR3 has 15 residues. CDR1 SQVTM and CDR2 ANQGSEA come from the germline V gene. V lost 6 bases, J lost 1 base, and 3 bases stayed unmatched.

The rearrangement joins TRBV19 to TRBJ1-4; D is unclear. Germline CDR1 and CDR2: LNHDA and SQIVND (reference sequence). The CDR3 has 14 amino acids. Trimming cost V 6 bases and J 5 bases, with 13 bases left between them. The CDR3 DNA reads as TGTGCCAGTAGAACGGCCAGAGAAAATGAAAAACTGTTTTTT. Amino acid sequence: CASRTARENEKLFF.

In DNA, the CDR3 is TGTGCCAGCAGTTTAACAGGGATGCACCACGAGCAGTACTTC. Protein product: CASSLTGMHHEQYF. The chain joins TRBV28 to TRBJ2-5, with D perhaps matching TRBD1 (6 bases). The DNA end favors TRBJ2-7, so the J call may be wrong. Germline CDR1 reads MDHEN; CDR2 reads SYDVKM. CDR3 length equals 14 residues.

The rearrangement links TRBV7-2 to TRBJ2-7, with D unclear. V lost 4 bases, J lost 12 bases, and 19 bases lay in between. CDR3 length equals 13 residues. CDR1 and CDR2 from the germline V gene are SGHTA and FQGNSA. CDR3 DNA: TGTGCCAGCAGCTCCCTTCCTGGGCATAGTCTGTACTTC. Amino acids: CASSSLPGHSLYF.

The CDR3 nucleotides are TGTGCCTGGAGGGTAGATAACTATGGCTACACCTTC. Amino acid sequence: CAWRVDNYGYTF. The chain carries TRBV30 and TRBJ1-2, with unresolved D. Looked up from germline, CDR1 is GTSNPN and CDR2 is SVGIG (reference sequence). Between the trimmed V and J ends, which lost 3 bases and 1 base, there was a span of 6 bases. This CDR3 has 12 residues.

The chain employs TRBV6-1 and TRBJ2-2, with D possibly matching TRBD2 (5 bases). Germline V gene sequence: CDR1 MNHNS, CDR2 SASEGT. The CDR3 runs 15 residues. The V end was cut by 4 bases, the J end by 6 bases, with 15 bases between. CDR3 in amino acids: CASSASGIKAGELFF. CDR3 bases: TGTGCCAGCAGTGCTTCCGGGATAAAAGCCGGGGAGCTGTTTTTT.

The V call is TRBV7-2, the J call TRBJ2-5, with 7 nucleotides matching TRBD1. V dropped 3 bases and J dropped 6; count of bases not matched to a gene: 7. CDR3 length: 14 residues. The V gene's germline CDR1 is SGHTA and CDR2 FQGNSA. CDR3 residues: CASSLRQGLQTQYF. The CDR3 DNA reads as TGTGCCAGCAGCTTGCGACAGGGTCTCCAGACCCAGTACTTC. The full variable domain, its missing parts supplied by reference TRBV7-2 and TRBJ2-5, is GAGVSQSPSNKVTEKGKDVELRCDPISGHTALYWYRQSLGQGLEFLIYFQGNSAPDKSGLPSDRFSAERTGGSVSTLTIQRTQQEDSAVYLCASSLRQGLQTQYFGPGTRLLVL.

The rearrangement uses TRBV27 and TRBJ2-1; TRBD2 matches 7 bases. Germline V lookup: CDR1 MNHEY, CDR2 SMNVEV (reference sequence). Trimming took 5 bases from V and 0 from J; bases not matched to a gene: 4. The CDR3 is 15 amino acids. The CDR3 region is CASSTLAASYNEQFF. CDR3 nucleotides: TGTGCCAGCAGTACTCTAGCGGCCTCCTACAATGAGCAGTTCTTC.

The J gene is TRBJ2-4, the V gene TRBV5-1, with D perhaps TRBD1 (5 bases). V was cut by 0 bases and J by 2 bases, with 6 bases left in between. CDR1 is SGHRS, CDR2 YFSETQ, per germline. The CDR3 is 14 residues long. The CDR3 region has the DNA TGCGCCAGCAGCTTGGGGGGCTCCAAAAACATTCAGTACTTC. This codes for CASSLGGSKNIQYF.

The CDR3 spells CASSYTRGETQYF. In DNA, the CDR3 is TGTGCCAGCAGCTACACTCGGGGAGAGACCCAGTACTTC. The chain recombines TRBV5-6 with TRBJ2-5; tentatively, D is TRBD2 (5 bases). V was pared by 3 bases and J by 4 bases, with 10 bases between. Germline V CDR1 and CDR2: SGHDT, YYEEEE. This CDR3 has 13 amino acids.